The 32 T cell receptor beta chains presented below share a single source sample, sequenced in a study of blood T cell repertoires in COVID-19. Here immunoSEQ multiplex PCR was the method, and the copy in TCRdb shows in-frame clones only, minus some. Of around 140,000 clones listed, about four fifths are singletons. The sequencing input was peripheral blood. The receptors here all came from a woman aged 55-70 years with active or convalescent COVID-19.

This clone was observed a handful of times. The chain joins TRBV4-2 to TRBJ2-7; D possibly corresponds to TRBD1 (6 bases). The CDR3 spans 14 residues. Trimming stripped 4 bases from V and 2 bases from J, with 12 bases between. CDR1 is LGHNA, CDR2 YNFKEQ, per germline. CDR3 in DNA: TGTGCCAGCAGCCTGGGGGACAAGCCCTACGAGCAGTACTTC. Its translation: CASSLGDKPYEQYF.

The rearrangement joins TRBV28 to TRBJ1-3; D is undetermined. The V end was cut by 7 bases, the J end by 3 bases, with 19 bases between. CDR3 length: 16 residues. The germline V gene has CDR1 MDHEN and CDR2 SYDVKM. The DNA of the CDR3 is TGTGCCAGCACCTTCATTGGGGAGGTTGGTGGAAACACCATATATTTT. It codes for CASTFIGEVGGNTIYF.

The gene calls are TRBV28 and TRBJ2-7, with 7 positions matching TRBD2. Germline V gene data show CDR1 as MDHEN and CDR2 as SYDVKM. The trim removed 3 bases at V and 3 bases at J, leaving 8 bases unmatched. This CDR3 has 15 residues. This chain's CDR3 is CASSLYLSSGYEQYF. Here the CDR3 DNA reads TGTGCCAGCAGTTTGTATCTCTCTAGCGGCTACGAGCAGTACTTC. The variable domain in full, with the rest retrieved from reference TRBV28 and TRBJ2-7, is DVKVTQSSRYLVKRTGEKVFLECVQDMDHENMFWYRQDPGLGLRLIYFSYDVKMKEKGDIPEGYSVSREKKERFSLILESASTNQTSMYLCASSLYLSSGYEQYFGPGTRLTVT.

The sample holds a few counts of this clone. The rearrangement links TRBV6-4 to TRBJ2-3; D might be TRBD2 (6 bases). Germline V gene lookup returns CDR1 MRHNA and CDR2 SNTAGT. The CDR3 has 15 amino acids. The germline V and J ends were trimmed by 4 bases and 3 bases, with 14 bases remaining between them. Written as DNA, the CDR3 is TGTGCCAGCAGTGCTTCTAGCGATGCAACAGATACGCAGTATTTT. Residues: CASSASSDATDTQYF.

This clone showed up just a few times. This chain connects TRBV6-5 to TRBJ2-5; 7 bases agree with TRBD1. The length of the CDR3 is 14 residues. The ends lost 7 bases at V and 3 bases at J; junction bases unmatched: 8. Per the germline V gene, CDR1 is MNHEY and CDR2 is SVGAGI. CDR3 nucleotides: TGTGCCAGCACCCCCAATACAGGGGAAGAGACCCAGTACTTC. This codes for CASTPNTGEETQYF.

The genes are TRBV2 and TRBJ2-3; the match to TRBD1 covers 9 bases. The CDR3 runs 16 residues. The germline V gene encodes CDR1 SNHLY and CDR2 FYNNEI. V shed 3 bases and J 6 bases; nucleotides not matched to a gene: 10. CDR3 sequence (DNA): TGTGCCAGCAGTGACCCCTTTACAGGGGGCAATGATACGCAGTATTTT. This encodes CASSDPFTGGNDTQYF.

Only a few counts were recorded for this clone. The rearrangement joins TRBV5-1 to TRBJ1-1, with 8 bases matching TRBD1. The J segment lost 4 bases and the V segment lost 3 bases, leaving 5 bases of the junction unmatched. Germline V gives CDR1 SGHRS, CDR2 YFSETQ. CDR3 length: 14 amino acids. The DNA of the CDR3 is TGCGCCAGCAGCTCCGGACAGGGAGGCACTGAAGCTTTCTTT. It codes for CASSSGQGGTEAFF.

The chain links TRBV10-3 to TRBJ1-2; unclear D gene. V was cut by 5 bases and J by 4 bases, with 14 bases left in between. The CDR3 covers 14 residues. CDR1 and CDR2 (germline): ENHRY, SYGVKD. The CDR3 bases are TGTGCCATCAGTAACCAGGCTGGGAGCTATGGCTACACCTTC. It translates to CAISNQAGSYGYTF.

The chain recombines TRBV5-4 with TRBJ2-1; 9 positions match TRBD2. Germline assignment: CDR1 SGHNT and CDR2 YYREEE (reference sequence). CDR3 size: 15 residues. Trimming at V came to 2 bases and at J to 6 bases, leaving 6 bases not matched to a gene. Written as DNA, the CDR3 is TGTGCCAGCAGCTTCGGCGGGGGGGCCCTCAATGAGCAGTTCTTC. Its translation: CASSFGGGALNEQFF.

V and J are TRBV7-9 and TRBJ1-3; D gene ambiguous. V gave up 2 bases and J gave up 0 bases, with 8 bases separating them. The CDR3 length is 15 residues. Germline V gene sequence: CDR1 SEHNR, CDR2 FQNEAQ (reference sequence). The CDR3: CASSLMASSGNTIYF. CDR3 coding DNA: TGTGCCAGCAGCTTAATGGCCTCCTCTGGAAACACCATATATTTT.

The chain employs TRBV21-1 and TRBJ2-2; TRBD1 is the table's D call, not checked against the DNA. TRBV21-1 is annotated as a pseudogene. This CDR3 is 17 amino acids long. CDR3 loop: CASSKERNSPNTGELFF. The CDR3 DNA reads TGTGCCAGCAGCAAAGAACGGAACAGTCCGAACACCGGGGAGCTGTTTTTT.

This chain links TRBV28 with TRBJ2-1; TRBD2 aligns across 9 bases. With 6 bases clipped from V and 4 bases from J, the junction kept 7 bases outside the gene matches. The CDR3 loop spans 15 amino acids. Germline V gene data show CDR1 as MDHEN and CDR2 as SYDVKM. CDR3 in amino acids: CASRPVLAGYNEQFF. The DNA of the CDR3 is TGTGCCAGCAGGCCTGTTCTAGCGGGATACAATGAGCAGTTCTTC.

The rearrangement uses TRBV11-2 and TRBJ2-1, with 10 bases matching TRBD1. The CDR3 consists of 15 residues. Unmatched junction bases numbered 3, after V lost 5 bases and J lost 2 bases. Germline V gene sequence: CDR1 SGHAT, CDR2 FQNNGV. As DNA, the CDR3 is TGTGCCAGCAGCCCAGGACAGGGGGCCTACAATGAGCAGTTCTTC. Protein: CASSPGQGAYNEQFF.

This chain connects TRBV19 to TRBJ1-6, with 7 bases lining up with TRBD1. CDR3 length: 16 amino acids. From germline, CDR1 is LNHDA and CDR2 SQIVND (reference sequence). After removal of 5 bases from V and 10 bases from J, the junction contained 14 bases not matched to a gene. Written as DNA, the CDR3 is TGTGCCAGTAGTCTCCTCTCAGGGGGTTTGAACTCACCCCTCCACTTT. This sequence encodes CASSLLSGGLNSPLHF.

The J gene is TRBJ2-5, the V gene TRBV25-1; D is possibly TRBD1 (6 bases). Per germline, CDR1 MGHDK and CDR2 SYGVNS. CDR3 size: 13 residues. Between the trimmed V and J ends, which lost 7 bases and 4 bases, there was a span of 13 bases. CDR3 protein: CASTRTAPETQYF. The DNA for the CDR3 is TGTGCCAGCACGCGGACAGCGCCAGAGACCCAGTACTTC.

The rearrangement uses TRBV5-1 and TRBJ2-1; D gene ambiguous. Germline V gene lookup returns CDR1 SGHRS and CDR2 YFSETQ. Trimming shortened V by 4 bases and J by 8 bases, and 25 bases separated the two germline ends. CDR3 size: 17 residues. The CDR3 sequence is CASSPKLPAQDNHEQFF. The CDR3 bases are TGCGCCAGCAGCCCGAAGCTTCCCGCACAAGACAACCATGAGCAGTTCTTC.

V and J are TRBV6-2 or TRBV6-3 and TRBJ2-3, with 9 nucleotides matching TRBD1. The CDR3 runs 14 residues. The V gene's germline CDR1 is MNHEY and CDR2 SVGEGT. Germline trimming cut 5 bases from V and 1 base from J; bases unmatched to any gene: 1. The CDR3 DNA reads as TGTGCCAGCAGTAGGGACAGGGGCACAGATACGCAGTATTTT. This gives the protein CASSRDRGTDTQYF.

J is TRBJ1-3 and V is TRBV5-1, with D possibly being TRBD1 (6 bases). The length of the CDR3 is 18 residues. With 0 bases removed from V and 0 bases from J, the gap between germline ends came to 16 bases. Germline CDR1 SGHRS, CDR2 YFSETQ. The CDR3 DNA follows: TGCGCCAGCAGCTTGGAAGGGGGAATCCTCCTCTCTGGAAACACCATATATTTT. This translates into CASSLEGGILLSGNTIYF.

The chain carries TRBV6-5 and TRBJ1-4, with a weak D call TRBD1 (6 bases). The CDR3 contains 14 residues. Germline CDR1 is MNHEY and CDR2 is SVGAGI. Trimming stripped 6 bases from V and 7 bases from J, with 15 bases between. The CDR3 region is CASSLGGRGEKLFF. The CDR3 region has the DNA TGTGCCAGCAGCCTAGGGGGTCGGGGTGAAAAACTGTTTTTT.

A few counts support this clone. The chain couples TRBV9 to TRBJ2-1; D may be TRBD1 (5 bases). Trimming shortened V by 0 bases and J by 2 bases, and 12 bases separated the two germline ends. There are 16 residues in the CDR3. In germline, CDR1 is SGDLS, CDR2 YYNGEE. The DNA for the CDR3 is TGTGCCAGCAGCGTAGGAGCAGGGAAGACCTACAATGAGCAGTTCTTC. Translation: CASSVGAGKTYNEQFF.

This clone has just one count. This chain joins TRBV7-9 and TRBJ2-2; the D gene is possibly TRBD1 (5 bases). This CDR3 spans 16 amino acids. The germline CDR1 and CDR2 sequences are SEHNR and FQNEAQ (reference sequence). Between the trimmed V and J ends, which lost 5 bases and 6 bases, there was a span of 19 bases. Here the CDR3 reads CASSQTTPTGPGELFF. Written as DNA, the CDR3 is TGTGCCAGCAGCCAAACTACCCCCACAGGTCCCGGGGAGCTGTTTTTT.

The chain employs TRBV29-1 and TRBJ2-7; D might be TRBD2 (6 bases). The length of the CDR3 is 13 residues. V shed 4 bases and J shed 3 bases, with 13 bases lying between them. Germline values: CDR1 SQVTM, CDR2 ANQGSEA. CDR3 sequence reads: CSVVIRESYEQYF. CDR3 coding DNA: TGCAGCGTTGTAATACGGGAGAGCTACGAGCAGTACTTC.

The CDR3 DNA follows: TGTGCCAGCAGAGAATCAGGGTTTAAAGGGTACAATCAGCCCCAGCATTTT. This codes for CASRESGFKGYNQPQHF. The rearrangement links TRBV5-6 to TRBJ1-5, with D tentatively TRBD1 (5 bases). This CDR3 region has 17 residues. Trimming took 5 bases from V and 3 from J, leaving 21 bases between them. CDR1 is SGHDT, CDR2 YYEEEE, per germline.

This chain uses TRBV28 with TRBJ2-7; the match to TRBD2 covers 11 bases. V shed 2 bases and J 4 bases; nucleotides not matched to a gene: 7. The CDR3 is 16 residues long. Germline assignment: CDR1 MDHEN and CDR2 SYDVKM. This CDR3 is CASSLALAGGSYEQYF. The CDR3 region has the DNA TGTGCCAGCAGTTTAGCCCTAGCGGGAGGATCATACGAGCAGTACTTC.

This chain uses TRBV5-1 with TRBJ2-3, with 7 bases matching TRBD1. The trim removed 7 bases at V and 7 bases at J, leaving 6 bases unmatched. The CDR3 runs to 12 residues. Germline-derived CDR1 and CDR2 are SGHRS and YFSETQ. This CDR3 is CASGSTGYTQYF. The CDR3 coding sequence is TGCGCCAGCGGGTCGACAGGGTATACGCAGTATTTT. Looking up the rest from reference TRBV5-1 and TRBJ2-3 gives the full variable domain: KAGVTQTPRYLIKTRGQQVTLSCSPISGHRSVSWYQQTPGQGLQFLFEYFSETQRNKGNFPGRFSGRQFSNSRSEMNVSTLELGDSALYLCASGSTGYTQYFGPGTRLTVL.

The gene calls are TRBV7-2 and TRBJ2-6; D is possibly TRBD2 (5 bases). The germline V and J ends were trimmed by 4 bases and 3 bases, with 10 bases remaining between them. There are 15 residues in the CDR3. Germline CDR1 reads SGHTA; CDR2 reads FQGNSA. The CDR3 spells CASSSGVGGANVLTF. CDR3 in DNA: TGTGCCAGCAGCTCCGGGGTGGGTGGGGCCAACGTCCTGACTTTC.

The chain employs TRBV25-1 and TRBJ2-3; TRBD2 agrees at 8 bases. The germline V gene has CDR1 MGHDK and CDR2 SYGVNS. V shed 6 bases and J 2 bases; nucleotides not matched to a gene: 7. The CDR3 totals 15 residues. The DNA for the CDR3 is TGTGCCAGCAGGGACAGCGGGGGACACACAGATACGCAGTATTTT. Encoded protein: CASRDSGGHTDTQYF.

The chain uses TRBV11-2 and TRBJ2-3; maybe TRBD2 (5 bases). The CDR3 contains 16 residues. The V gene lost 5 bases and the J gene lost 0 bases, with 15 bases spanning the gap. CDR1 and CDR2 (germline): SGHAT, FQNNGV. This chain's CDR3 is CASSPGGSFSTDTQYF. In DNA, the CDR3 is TGTGCCAGCAGCCCCGGCGGGTCTTTTAGCACAGATACGCAGTATTTT. The full variable domain, rest sourced from reference TRBV11-2 and TRBJ2-3, is EAGVAQSPRYKIIEKRQSVAFWCNPISGHATLYWYQQILGQGPKLLIQFQNNGVVDDSQLPKDRFSAERLKGVDSTLKIQPAKLEDSAVYLCASSPGGSFSTDTQYFGPGTRLTVL.

V and J are TRBV3-1 (or the pseudogene TRBV3-2) and TRBJ2-1, with 10 bases lining up with TRBD1. The CDR3 is 15 amino acids. V dropped 6 bases and J dropped 4; count of bases not matched to a gene: 6. Germline values: CDR1 LGHDT, CDR2 YNNKEL (reference sequence). The CDR3 reads CASRATGGGYNEQFF. The CDR3 coding sequence is TGTGCCAGCAGGGCGACAGGGGGCGGGTACAATGAGCAGTTCTTC.

This chain connects TRBV7-9 to TRBJ2-1, with D perhaps matching TRBD2 (6 bases). The germline V and J ends were trimmed by 2 bases and 9 bases, with 20 bases remaining between them. The CDR3 has 16 amino acids. Germline V gene data show CDR1 as SEHNR and CDR2 as FQNEAQ (reference sequence). DNA for the CDR3: TGTGCCAGCAGCTTATGGAGCCGGAGGGCCTGGGGTGAGCAGTTCTTC. Protein: CASSLWSRRAWGEQFF. Full variable domain (rest looked up from reference TRBV7-9 and TRBJ2-1): DTGVSQNPRHKITKRGQNVTFRCDPISEHNRLYWYRQTLGQGPEFLTYFQNEAQLEKSRLLSDRFSAERPKGSFSTLEIQRTEQGDSAMYLCASSLWSRRAWGEQFFGPGTRLTVL.

J is TRBJ1-1 and V is TRBV4-1, with 8 bases that match TRBD1. The CDR3 sequence is 14 residues long. V was pared by 4 bases and J by 2 bases, with 3 bases of the junction left unmatched. Germline V CDR1 and CDR2: MGHRA, YSYEKL. The CDR3 DNA sequence: TGCGCCAGCAGCCTTGACAGGGGAAACACTGAAGCTTTCTTT. This encodes CASSLDRGNTEAFF.

The chain has TRBV24-1 and TRBJ2-5; tentative D call: TRBD2 (6 bases). This CDR3 has 11 residues. CDR1 and CDR2 (germline): KGHDR, SFDVKD. V was cut by 10 bases and J by 7 bases, with 12 bases left in between. The CDR3 region is CATADGGTQYF. The CDR3 bases are TGTGCCACTGCAGACGGGGGGACCCAGTACTTC.